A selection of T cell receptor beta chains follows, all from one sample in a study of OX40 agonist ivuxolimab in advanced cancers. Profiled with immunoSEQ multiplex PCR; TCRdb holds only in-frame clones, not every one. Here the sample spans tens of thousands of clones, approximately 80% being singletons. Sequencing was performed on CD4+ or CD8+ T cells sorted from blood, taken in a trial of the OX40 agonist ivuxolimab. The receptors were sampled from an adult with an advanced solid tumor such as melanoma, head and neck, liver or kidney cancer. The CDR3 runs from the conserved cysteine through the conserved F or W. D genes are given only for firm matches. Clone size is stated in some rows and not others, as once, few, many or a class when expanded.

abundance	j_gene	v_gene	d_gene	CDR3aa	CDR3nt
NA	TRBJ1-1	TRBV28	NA	CASSRAGANTEAFF	TGTGCCAGCAGCCGCGCAGGGGCGAACACTGAAGCTTTCTTT
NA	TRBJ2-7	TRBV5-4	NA	CASSLGKTYEQYF	TGTGCCAGCAGCTTAGGAAAGACCTACGAGCAGTACTTC
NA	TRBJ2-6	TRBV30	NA	CAWILSGANVLTF	TGTGCCTGGATCCTCTCTGGGGCCAACGTCCTGACTTTC
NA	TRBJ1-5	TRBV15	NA	CATSRGSLLGQPQHF	TGTGCCACCAGCAGAGGGTCTCTTCTGGGGCAGCCCCAGCATTTT
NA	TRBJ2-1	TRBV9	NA	CASSGAAKILRSEQFF	TGTGCCAGCAGCGGGGCAGCTAAGATCCTTCGGTCTGAGCAGTTCTTC
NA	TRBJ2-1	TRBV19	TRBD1	CASLPGTGTRNEQFF	TGTGCCAGCCTGCCCGGGACAGGGACGAGAAATGAGCAGTTCTTC
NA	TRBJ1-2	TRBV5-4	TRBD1	CASRNRDRGSFNYGYTF	TGTGCCAGCAGGAACCGGGACAGGGGGTCGTTTAACTATGGCTACACCTTC
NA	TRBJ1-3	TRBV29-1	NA	CSVEDADSGNTIYF	TGCAGCGTTGAAGATGCAGACTCTGGAAACACCATATATTTT
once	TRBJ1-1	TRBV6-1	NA	CASSSYTEAFF	TGTGCCAGCAGTTCATACACTGAAGCTTTCTTT
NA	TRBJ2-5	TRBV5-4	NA	CASTPPTGKETQYF	TGTGCCAGCACCCCTCCTACGGGAAAAGAGACCCAGTACTTC
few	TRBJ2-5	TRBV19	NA	CASSILGRGGKETQYF	TGTGCCAGTAGTATTCTCGGCAGGGGAGGAAAAGAGACCCAGTACTTC
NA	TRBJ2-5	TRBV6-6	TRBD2	CASSGTSGGLQETQYF	TGTGCCAGCAGTGGGACTAGCGGGGGCCTCCAAGAGACCCAGTACTTC
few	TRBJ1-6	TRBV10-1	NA	CASSESKSPLHF	TGCGCCAGCAGTGAGTCAAAGTCACCCCTCCACTTT
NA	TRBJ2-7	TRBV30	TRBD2	CAWSVGGSSYEQYF	TGTGCCTGGAGTGTGGGCGGGAGCTCCTACGAGCAGTACTTC
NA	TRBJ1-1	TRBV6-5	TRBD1	CASSRTGSTEAFF	TGTGCCAGCAGCCGGACAGGGTCCACTGAAGCTTTCTTT
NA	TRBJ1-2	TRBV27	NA	CASSSLNYGYTF	TGTGCCAGCAGCTCTCTTAACTATGGCTACACCTTC
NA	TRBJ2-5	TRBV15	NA	CATSRIGAFSETQYF	TGTGCCACCAGCAGAATAGGGGCCTTCAGTGAGACCCAGTACTTC
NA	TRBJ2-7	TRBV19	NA	CASRRDGSSYEQYF	TGTGCCAGTCGTCGGGACGGGAGCTCCTACGAGCAGTACTTC
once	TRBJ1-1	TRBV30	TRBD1	CAWSPRPKQGWTEAFF	TGTGCCTGGAGTCCCCGCCCGAAACAGGGGTGGACTGAAGCTTTCTTT
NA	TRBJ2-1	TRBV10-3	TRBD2	CAISGTSGGDPNEQFF	TGTGCCATCAGCGGGACTAGCGGGGGGGACCCTAATGAGCAGTTCTTC
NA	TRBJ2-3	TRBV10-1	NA	CATRGPKEDTQYF	TGCGCCACTCGGGGGCCGAAGGAAGATACGCAGTATTTT
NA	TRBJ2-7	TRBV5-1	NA	CASSESFTQEQYF	TGCGCCAGCAGCGAAAGCTTTACCCAGGAGCAGTACTTC
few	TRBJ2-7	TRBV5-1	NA	CASSLGALGQGPYEQYF	TGCGCCAGCAGCTTGGGGGCCCTTGGGCAGGGCCCCTACGAGCAGTACTTC
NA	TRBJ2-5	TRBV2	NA	CASSETSSWETQYF	TGTGCCAGCAGTGAGACAAGCAGTTGGGAGACCCAGTACTTC
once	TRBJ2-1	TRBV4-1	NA	CASSQGIVAYNEQFF	TGCGCCAGCAGCCAAGGGATAGTCGCCTACAATGAGCAGTTCTTC
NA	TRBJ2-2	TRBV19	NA	CASSWGRSTNTGELFF	TGTGCCAGTAGTTGGGGCCGGAGCACGAACACCGGGGAGCTGTTTTTT
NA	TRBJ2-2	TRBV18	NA	CASSQTQGTTGELFF	TGTGCCAGCTCACAAACACAGGGTACCACCGGGGAGCTGTTTTTT
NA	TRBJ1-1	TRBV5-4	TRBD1	CASSLGTGENTEAFF	TGTGCCAGCAGCTTGGGTACAGGGGAAAATACTGAAGCTTTCTTT
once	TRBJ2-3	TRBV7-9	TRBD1	CASQPSPTGNTDTQYF	TGTGCCAGCCAGCCTTCACCGACAGGGAATACAGATACGCAGTATTTT
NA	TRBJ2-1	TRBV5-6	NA	CASSIGPNEQFF	TGTGCCAGCAGCATCGGACCGAATGAGCAGTTCTTC
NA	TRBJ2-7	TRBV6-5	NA	CASSYPNEQYF	TGTGCCAGCAGTTACCCTAACGAGCAGTACTTC
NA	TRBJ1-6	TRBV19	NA	CASSMASVRGSPLHF	TGTGCCAGTAGTATGGCCAGCGTAAGGGGCTCACCCCTCCACTTT
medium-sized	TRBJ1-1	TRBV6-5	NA	CASSYGGALNTEAFF	TGTGCCAGCAGTTACGGGGGGGCACTGAACACTGAAGCTTTCTTT
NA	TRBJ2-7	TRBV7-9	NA	CASRPDGPEQYF	TGTGCCAGCAGGCCGGACGGTCCCGAGCAGTACTTC
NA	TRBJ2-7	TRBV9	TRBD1	CASSLDFGTGAYEQYF	TGTGCCAGCAGTCTTGATTTTGGGACAGGGGCCTACGAGCAGTACTTC
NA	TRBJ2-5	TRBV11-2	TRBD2	CASSLAGEGRKETQYF	TGTGCCAGCAGCTTAGCTGGGGAGGGGCGAAAAGAGACCCAGTACTTC
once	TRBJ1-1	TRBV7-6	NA	CASSLAYRSGVNTEAFF	TGTGCCAGCAGCTTAGCGTATCGGTCAGGGGTGAACACTGAAGCTTTCTTT
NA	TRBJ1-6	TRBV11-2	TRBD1	CASSVRQGISPLHF	TGTGCCAGCAGCGTAAGACAGGGCATTTCACCCCTCCACTTT
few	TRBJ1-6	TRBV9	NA	CASSRREASNSPLHF	TGTGCCAGCAGTCGGAGGGAGGCAAGTAATTCACCCCTCCACTTT
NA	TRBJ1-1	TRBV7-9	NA	CASSLGGVTEAFF	TGTGCCAGCAGCTTAGGGGGGGTCACTGAAGCTTTCTTT
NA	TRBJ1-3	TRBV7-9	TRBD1	CASSYRDRSSGNTIYF	TGTGCCAGCAGTTATCGGGACAGAAGCTCTGGAAACACCATATATTTT
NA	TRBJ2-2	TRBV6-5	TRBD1	CASSSTGGAGELFF	TGTGCCAGCAGTTCCACAGGGGGTGCCGGGGAGCTGTTTTTT
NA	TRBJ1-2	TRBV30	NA	CAWALVGPTYGYTF	TGTGCCTGGGCCTTAGTGGGGCCGACCTATGGCTACACCTTC
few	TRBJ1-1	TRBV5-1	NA	CASSPAGRMNTEAFF	TGCGCCAGCAGCCCGGCGGGCCGGATGAACACTGAAGCTTTCTTT
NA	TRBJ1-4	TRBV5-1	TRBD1	CASSSTGTATNEKLFF	TGCGCCAGCAGCTCCACTGGGACAGCAACTAATGAAAAACTGTTTTTT
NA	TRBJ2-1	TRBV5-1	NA	CASSLVGRGASYNEQFF	TGCGCCAGCAGCTTGGTGGGTCGGGGGGCCTCCTACAATGAGCAGTTCTTC
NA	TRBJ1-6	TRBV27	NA	CASSPVRVFYSPLHF	TGTGCCAGCAGTCCTGTCAGGGTTTTTTATTCACCCCTCCACTTT